One sample yielded the 6 T cell receptor beta chains listed below, sequenced in a study of CD8 T cell repertoires and HIV-1 epitope variants. Profiled with immunoSEQ multiplex PCR; TCRdb holds only in-frame clones, not every one. The table has roughly 5,000 clones, over 65% seen once. Antigen specificity for these receptors is unknown. The specimen was cultured CD8+ T cells derived from PBMCs. Source of these receptors: a male donor with HIV.

The V gene is TRBV6-8, the J gene TRBJ1-2; D gene unclear. The V end lost 4 bases, the J end lost 3 bases, and 15 bases lay between the germline ends. In germline, CDR1 is MNHGY, CDR2 SAAAGT. This CDR3 contains 15 residues. This CDR3 is CASSFPAATDYGYTF. The CDR3 region has the DNA TGTGCCAGCAGTTTTCCCGCAGCGACCGACTATGGCTACACCTTC.

This rearrangement joins TRBV11-2 to TRBJ2-7; D gene unclear. This CDR3 has 13 amino acids. CDR1 is SGHAT, CDR2 FQNNGV, per germline. Trimming took 6 bases from V and 0 from J, leaving 9 bases between them. CDR3 coding DNA: TGTGCCAGCAGGTACGGGTCCTCCTACGAGCAGTACTTC. It yields the protein CASRYGSSYEQYF.

V and J are TRBV5-1 and TRBJ1-1; D call uncertain. Trimming pared 2 bases from V and 4 bases from J, leaving 15 bases between. Germline CDR1 SGHRS, CDR2 YFSETQ. This CDR3 has 15 amino acids. The CDR3 coding sequence is TGCGCCAGCAGCTTTAAGATGGAACCAAGCACTGAAGCTTTCTTT. Protein sequence: CASSFKMEPSTEAFF.

The chain joins TRBV28 to TRBJ2-5; TRBD2 matches 16 bases. Germline CDR1 and CDR2: MDHEN and SYDVKM. There are 17 residues in the CDR3. The J segment lost 7 bases and the V segment lost 5 bases, leaving 10 bases of the junction unmatched. The CDR3 loop reads CASSRGPGLAGGTTQYF. Written as DNA, the CDR3 is TGTGCCAGCAGTAGGGGACCGGGACTAGCGGGAGGGACGACCCAGTACTTC.

This clone was counted between two and nine times. The chain combines TRBV28 with TRBJ1-1, with 10 bases aligning to TRBD1. Germline V CDR1 and CDR2: MDHEN, SYDVKM. The V gene end was trimmed by 5 bases and the J gene end by 3 bases; junction bases not matched to a gene: 6. The CDR3 sequence is 15 residues long. The CDR3 region has the DNA TGTGCCAGCAGTCCGATAGGACAGGGGGACACTGAAGCTTTCTTT. It is translated as CASSPIGQGDTEAFF.

CDR3 amino acids: CASSQDRYEQYF. In nucleotides, the CDR3 is TGCGCCAGCAGCCAAGATCGCTACGAGCAGTACTTC. This rearrangement joins TRBV4-3 to TRBJ2-7, with D unclear. The CDR3 length is 12 residues. Looked up from germline, CDR1 is LGHNA and CDR2 is YSLEER. V was pared by 0 bases and J by 3 bases, with 3 bases between.